This entry describes one T cell receptor (beta chain). As yet, its antigen is unknown. These data are taken from a study of cytomegalovirus exposure and HLA in healthy donors. Study-level points and caveats: According to a subsequent analysis, TCR clusters identified in the first cohort showed a tendency to co-occur across the 120 or so validation repertoires.

Germline CDR1 and CDR2: MNHNY and SVGAGI (reference sequence). V lost 8 bases to trimming and J lost 3 bases, with 11 bases between them. The CDR3 runs to 13 residues. Sequencing was performed with immunoSEQ multiplex PCR; in TCRdb, only in-frame clones are kept and a portion is missing. In the table there are around 230,000 clones, around 87% of which are singletons. This TCR came from a woman younger than 45 in good health and CMV-seropositive. Sequencing was performed on PBMCs. The rearrangement links TRBV6-6 to TRBJ1-5; D might be TRBD1 (5 bases). The CDR3 sequence is CASHRQLNQPQHF. The CDR3 nucleotides read TGTGCCAGCCACAGACAGCTCAATCAGCCCCAGCATTTT.